Listed here is a single T cell receptor (beta chain). The data derive from a study of blood T cell repertoires in COVID-19. Study information: The origin of the acute and convalescent COVID-19 samples was the United States, Italy and Spain. T cells, B-cell-depleted T cells, or PBMCs supplied cDNA or gDNA.

Per the original data handling: Reference gene primers were amplified, and this amplification served to estimate nucleated cell counts. TCRdb's table, derived via immunoSEQ multiplex PCR, lists solely in-frame clones and lacks some. The V and J calls and clone size come from that table; D and trimming were worked out from the DNA. The sample holds some 140,000 clones, approximately 84% seen once. The receptor comes from a woman at least 80 years old with acute or convalescent COVID-19. Sequencing was done on a sample of peripheral blood.

CDR3 DNA: TGTGCCAGCAGTTTTGGGCCGCTACGCGGCTACACCTTC. This encodes CASSFGPLRGYTF. The chain joins TRBV27 to TRBJ1-2; no clear D. The germline V and J ends were trimmed by 3 bases and 8 bases, with 13 bases remaining between them. The CDR3 contains 13 residues. Germline V gene sequence: CDR1 MNHEY, CDR2 SMNVEV (reference sequence).